Shown below are 23 T cell receptor beta chains from a single sample sequenced in a study of blood T cell repertoires in COVID-19. Assay: immunoSEQ multiplex PCR; the TCRdb copy retains only in-frame clones and omits some. Here the sample spans some 100,000 clones, 90% to 95% being singletons. The sequenced material came from peripheral blood. The receptor source for this set is a man aged 50-59 years with acute or convalescent COVID-19.

The chain combines TRBV11-2 with TRBJ2-7; 10 nucleotides agree with TRBD1. This CDR3 has 16 amino acids. Trimming at V came to 0 bases and at J to 2 bases, leaving 4 bases not matched to a gene. In germline, CDR1 is SGHAT, CDR2 FQNNGV. The CDR3 is CASSLDLGQGTYEQYF. The CDR3 coding sequence is TGTGCCAGCAGCTTAGATCTGGGACAGGGGACCTACGAGCAGTACTTC.

The rearrangement links TRBV20-1 to TRBJ1-4, with D maybe TRBD1 (5 bases). V was pared by 3 bases and J by 8 bases, with 7 bases between. CDR1 DFQATT and CDR2 SNEGSKA come from the germline V gene (reference sequence). The CDR3 runs to 11 residues. The CDR3, as DNA: TGCAGTGCTAGGCGGGGGGAAAAACTGTTTTTT. Translated: CSARRGEKLFF.

The rearrangement uses TRBV5-1 and TRBJ2-7; D is possibly TRBD1 (5 bases). CDR3 length: 13 residues. CDR1 is SGHRS and CDR2 is YFSETQ in the germline V gene. Trimming took 10 bases from V and 1 from J, leaving 15 bases between them. The CDR3 here is CASKADSSYEQYF. DNA of the CDR3: TGCGCCTCAAAGGCCGACAGTTCCTACGAGCAGTACTTC.

This clone was counted between two and nine times. The genes are TRBV18 and TRBJ1-5, with 9 bases that match TRBD1. With 5 bases clipped from V and 4 bases from J, the junction kept 15 bases outside the gene matches. CDR1 and CDR2 from the germline V gene are KGHSH and LQKENI. The CDR3 loop spans 18 amino acids. The CDR3 nucleotides read TGTGCCAGCTCAACTCAGGCGCCGGGACAGGGCCTTAATCAGCCCCAGCATTTT. It translates to CASSTQAPGQGLNQPQHF.

The chain uses TRBV23-1 and TRBJ2-3; tentatively, D is TRBD2 (7 bases). TRBV23-1 is marked as an open reading frame, function uncertain. This CDR3 spans 17 amino acids. Between the trimmed V and J ends, which lost 10 bases and 4 bases, there was a span of 27 bases. As DNA, the CDR3 is TGCGCCATGGGTACCAAAAATCGGGGGGCCGACTCAGATACGCAGTATTTT. Protein sequence: CAMGTKNRGADSDTQYF.

This chain links TRBV6-6 with TRBJ1-1; 7 bases line up with TRBD1. This CDR3 is 14 amino acids long. V was clipped by 6 bases and J by 4 bases; unmatched bases: 8. The germline V gene encodes CDR1 MNHNY and CDR2 SVGAGI (reference sequence). The CDR3 sequence: CASRGQPLVTEAFF. CDR3 DNA: TGTGCCAGCAGGGGACAGCCCTTGGTCACTGAAGCTTTCTTT.

V and J are TRBV4-2 and TRBJ2-2; 8 nucleotides align to TRBD1. V lost 5 bases and J lost 5; bases outside the gene matches: 7. The CDR3 runs to 15 residues. The germline CDR1 and CDR2 sequences are LGHNA and YNFKEQ. The CDR3: CASSDSRGQTGELFF. The CDR3 nucleotides are TGTGCCAGCAGCGATTCCAGGGGGCAAACCGGGGAGCTGTTTTTT.

The rearrangement joins TRBV4-1 to TRBJ2-1; 7 nucleotides line up with TRBD1. CDR3 length: 12 residues. Losses at the gene ends were 5 bases for V and 7 bases for J; bases not matched to a gene: 2. The germline V gene encodes CDR1 MGHRA and CDR2 YSYEKL. The CDR3 protein is CASSWDRNEQFF. The CDR3 DNA reads TGCGCCAGCAGCTGGGACAGAAATGAGCAGTTCTTC.

J is TRBJ2-1 and V is TRBV4-3; 8 nucleotides agree with TRBD2. CDR3 length: 13 amino acids. With 4 bases clipped from V and 10 bases from J, the junction kept 6 bases outside the gene matches. CDR1 and CDR2 from the germline V gene are LGHNA and YSLEER. CDR3 coding DNA: TGCGCCAGCAGCCGAATAGCGGGGAGGGAGCAGTTCTTC. Protein sequence: CASSRIAGREQFF.

The chain uses TRBV18 and TRBJ1-1; 7 nucleotides match TRBD1. Germline values: CDR1 KGHSH, CDR2 LQKENI. This CDR3 is built from 15 residues. V was clipped by 6 bases and J by 2 bases; unmatched bases: 9. CDR3 residues: CASSPRTGGNTEAFF. The CDR3 nucleotides are TGTGCCAGCTCGCCGAGGACAGGCGGAAACACTGAAGCTTTCTTT. The complete variable domain, with remaining parts taken from reference TRBV18 and TRBJ1-1, reads NAGVMQNPRHLVRRRGQEARLRCSPMKGHSHVYWYRQLPEEGLKFMVYLQKENIIDESGMPKERFSAEFPKEGPSILRIQQVVRGDSAAYFCASSPRTGGNTEAFFGQGTRLTVV.

The chain couples TRBV11-3 to TRBJ1-2, with 9 positions matching TRBD1. The CDR3 is made up of 14 amino acids. V gave up 5 bases and J gave up 5 bases; unmatched junction bases: 6. The germline V gene has CDR1 SGHNT and CDR2 YENEEA. This chain's CDR3 is CASSAATGGYGYTF. The CDR3 nucleotides read TGTGCCAGCAGCGCCGCGACAGGGGGGTATGGCTACACCTTC.

V usage is TRBV7-9 and J usage is TRBJ2-1; 9 nucleotides match TRBD1. The V gene's germline CDR1 is SEHNR and CDR2 FQNEAQ (reference sequence). There are 15 residues in the CDR3. Unmatched junction bases numbered 5, after V lost 6 bases and J lost 2 bases. Here the CDR3 reads CASREGTGTYNEQFF. CDR3 coding DNA: TGTGCCAGCAGAGAAGGGACAGGGACCTACAATGAGCAGTTCTTC.

The rearrangement joins TRBV6-4 to TRBJ1-1, with 10 positions matching TRBD1. The CDR3 is made up of 14 amino acids. CDR1 and CDR2 (germline): MRHNA, SNTAGT. The ends lost 6 bases at V and 4 bases at J; junction bases unmatched: 5. This CDR3 is CASSGTGDFTEAFF. CDR3 nucleotide sequence: TGTGCCAGCAGCGGGACAGGGGATTTCACTGAAGCTTTCTTT.

V and J are TRBV7-9 and TRBJ2-5, with D perhaps TRBD1 (6 bases). Germline values: CDR1 SEHNR, CDR2 FQNEAQ (reference sequence). With 3 bases removed from V and 5 bases from J, the gap between germline ends came to 13 bases. This CDR3 is built from 14 residues. The CDR3, as DNA: TGTGCCAGCAGCTTTGCTCATCAGGGGGAGACCCAGTACTTC. Translating it yields CASSFAHQGETQYF.

The V and J genes are TRBV27 and TRBJ2-7, with TRBD1 matching over 8 bases. V shed 2 bases and J 4 bases; nucleotides not matched to a gene: 7. The germline V gene encodes CDR1 MNHEY and CDR2 SMNVEV (reference sequence). The CDR3 is 15 amino acids. The CDR3 sequence is CASSLTGTGPYEQYF. In nucleotides, the CDR3 is TGTGCCAGCAGTTTAACCGGGACAGGCCCTTACGAGCAGTACTTC.

This chain joins TRBV19 and TRBJ1-1; 11 bases line up with TRBD1. V dropped 3 bases and J dropped 3; count of bases not matched to a gene: 3. In germline, CDR1 is LNHDA, CDR2 SQIVND (reference sequence). The CDR3 is 15 residues long. The CDR3 region has the DNA TGTGCCAGTAGTATTTGGGGACAGGGGGACACTGAAGCTTTCTTT. It codes for CASSIWGQGDTEAFF.

The chain links TRBV6-6 to TRBJ1-5, with 9 bases lining up with TRBD1. This CDR3 spans 13 amino acids. V lost 8 bases, J lost 6 bases, and 5 bases stayed unmatched. The germline gives CDR1 MNHNY, CDR2 SVGAGI (reference sequence). The CDR3, as DNA: TGTGCCAGCGCGGGACAGGGTGTTCAGCCCCAGCATTTT. It specifies CASAGQGVQPQHF.

The chain has TRBV4-3 and TRBJ2-7; 7 bases align to TRBD1. This CDR3 spans 15 amino acids. Germline lookup yields CDR1 LGHNA and CDR2 YSLEER. Trimming removed 4 bases from V and 3 bases from J; junction bases left unmatched: 9. CDR3 sequence (DNA): TGCGCCAGCAGCCGCGACCGGGACAGAAACTACGAGCAGTACTTC. This codes for CASSRDRDRNYEQYF.

CDR3 in DNA: TGTGCCAGGGGGACAGGGGACTATGGCTACACCTTC. Its protein product is CARGTGDYGYTF. The genes are TRBV6-5 and TRBJ1-2; the match to TRBD1 covers 10 bases. The CDR3 is made up of 12 amino acids. With V trimmed by 9 bases and J by 3 bases, 1 base remained unmatched. The V gene's germline CDR1 is MNHEY and CDR2 SVGAGI.

CDR3 sequence reads: CASSLTRDRGVGYTF. CDR3 in DNA: TGTGCCAGCAGCCTAACCCGGGACAGGGGGGTCGGCTACACCTTC. This chain links TRBV7-9 with TRBJ1-2, with 11 bases lining up with TRBD1. The CDR3 consists of 15 residues. V dropped 5 bases and J dropped 8; count of bases not matched to a gene: 10. Germline lookup yields CDR1 SEHNR and CDR2 FQNEAQ (reference sequence).

V gene TRBV16 combines with J gene TRBJ1-6, with 7 bases that match TRBD1. The V gene's germline CDR1 is KGHSY and CDR2 FQNENV. The V gene end was trimmed by 0 bases and the J gene end by 8 bases; junction bases not matched to a gene: 4. The CDR3 sequence is 15 residues long. CDR3 DNA sequence: TGTGCCAGCAGCCAATCAGGGGGCCTACATTCACCCCTCCACTTT. Translation: CASSQSGGLHSPLHF.

This chain links TRBV6-5 with TRBJ1-4; D unclear. The V end lost 6 bases, the J end lost 1 base, and 12 bases lay between the germline ends. The CDR3 totals 15 residues. Germline values: CDR1 MNHEY, CDR2 SVGAGI. The CDR3 DNA is TGTGCCAGCAGGGAGGACGGGGAAACTAATGAAAAACTGTTTTTT. Amino acids: CASREDGETNEKLFF.

The V gene is TRBV28, the J gene TRBJ2-3, with 7 bases matching TRBD1. This CDR3 comprises 16 residues. The germline CDR1 and CDR2 sequences are MDHEN and SYDVKM. V was clipped by 0 bases and J by 5 bases; unmatched bases: 8. CDR3 sequence reads: CASSLWTGTRKDTQYF. The CDR3, as DNA: TGTGCCAGCAGTTTATGGACAGGGACACGAAAAGATACGCAGTATTTT.